This T cell receptor beta chain was recovered during a study of CD8 T cells in Susac syndrome (dated by TCRdb to about 2019). For context, the study as a whole: Of the Susac syndrome patients who were sequenced, six had clinically active disease and 8 or 9 were in clinical remission. The study used repertoire sequencing to test whether antigen drove CD8+ T cell activation and differentiation in Susac syndrome. At blood withdrawal, Susac syndrome patients were therapy-naive, treated with corticosteroids (with IVIg additionally given to some), or treated with IVIg alone. What the work shows at the level of the full study, not this receptor alone: In the CD4+ T cell repertoire of Susac syndrome patients, clonal expansion was not detected. The number of individuals in the TCR sequencing and HLA analysis was acknowledged as relatively small.

With regard to this clonotype: There is no known antigen for this receptor. The input lacks base qualities; no much larger clone sits a single base away.

Between the V and J ends, shortened by 5 bases and 3 bases respectively, the junction contains 17 bases. The germline V gene yields SGHVS for CDR1 and FQNEAQ for CDR2. There are 16 amino acids in the CDR3, from cysteine to phenylalanine inclusive. Of the read, only the CDR3 DNA is kept; its 48 bases are in frame from base 1. Peripheral blood CD8+ and CD4+ T cells from healthy donors, Susac syndrome patients and multiple sclerosis patients were profiled using high-throughput TCR beta sequencing. Susac syndrome patients met recently defined diagnostic criteria for definite or probable disease. CD8+ TEMRA cells were enriched by FACS, while bulk CD8+ and CD4+ T cells were purified by magnetic negative isolation. Blood was drawn into EDTA tubes, processed within 24 hours, and PBMCs were isolated by density gradient centrifugation. PBMCs destined for TCR sequencing were cryopreserved in liquid nitrogen and later thawed in a 37 °C water bath. Purity of sorted or isolated CD4+, CD8+ and CD8+ TEMRA cells was at least 90%.

RNA was extracted with the RNeasy kit and about 0.5 to 1 ug was reverse transcribed using random hexamers. The immunoSEQ multiplex PCR assay, which covers 54 Vbeta and 13 Jbeta segments, was used to amplify TCR beta CDR3 regions. PCR amplification bias was corrected using a synthetic template baseline for primer optimization and computational correction. The original pipeline was this. Reads were assigned to V, D and J genes according to IMGT and analyzed in immunoSEQ Analyzer, with only productive sequences retained. Clonality was computed as one minus Shannon entropy normalized by log2 of the number of productive unique sequences. For each patient and control, public and private clones were evaluated among the 100 most prevalent clones. A clone was defined as Susac-specific if it was absent from the healthy and MS cohorts, from some 1,100 published viral clones and from other ImmuneACCESS disease sequences. TCRdb reworked the public reads: Q25 trimming with fastp, MiXCR clone assembly, productive beta chains retained. Every distinct CDR3 protein forms one entry, paired with its most common genes and DNA. These V and J calls originate from TCRdb's pipeline instead of the authors' own analysis. The sample table contains 150,000 to 200,000 distinct CDR3 sequences; only one count was recorded for roughly 90% of them. The ten largest clones capture 0.085% to 0.1% of the sample.

Recombination linked TRBV7-8 to TRBJ1-3; the best D guess is TRBD1, with 5 bases matching. This clonotype originated in a human donor with Susac syndrome. The material sequenced was CD4+ T cells from PBMCs. The DNA sequence is as follows: TGTGCCAGCAGCGCAAAGGCAGGGTTTTTTGGAAACACCATATATTTT. Its protein reads: CASSAKAGFFGNTIYF.